These 8 T cell receptor beta chains were all obtained from the same sample, sequenced in a study of blood T cell repertoires in COVID-19. The protocol was immunoSEQ multiplex PCR, while the TCRdb copy is restricted to in-frame clones and leaves out a portion. The data show approximately 490,000 clones, 87% seen once. The sequencing input was PBMCs or T cells enriched from blood (not recorded which). The receptor source for this set is a woman under 30 who had recovered from COVID-19.

The gene calls are TRBV28 and TRBJ1-1; D ambiguous. CDR1 is MDHEN and CDR2 is SYDVKM in the germline V gene. This CDR3 comprises 15 residues. V was cut by 8 bases and J by 3 bases, with 19 bases left in between. The CDR3 spells CASYEGPEWDTEAFF. The CDR3 region has the DNA TGTGCCAGCTACGAGGGCCCGGAATGGGACACTGAAGCTTTCTTT.

The J gene is TRBJ2-7, the V gene TRBV29-1; TRBD1 is a possible D gene (5 bases). V was pared by 1 base and J by 7 bases, with 11 bases between. The CDR3 consists of 12 residues. The germline gives CDR1 SQVTM, CDR2 ANQGSEA. DNA of the CDR3: TGCAGCGTTGAAGTAGGGGCGGCAGAGCAGTACTTC. Residues: CSVEVGAAEQYF.

This clone was seen a single time. The chain combines TRBV24-1 with TRBJ2-5, with no clear D. The CDR3 covers 15 residues. The V gene lost 3 bases and the J gene lost 1 base, with 11 bases spanning the gap. Germline V gene lookup returns CDR1 KGHDR and CDR2 SFDVKD. The chain's CDR3 is CATSDMTDPQETQYF. The CDR3 DNA sequence: TGTGCCACCAGTGATATGACTGACCCCCAAGAGACCCAGTACTTC.

This clone was recorded only once. The chain has TRBV5-1 and TRBJ1-6, with a tentative D call TRBD1 (5 bases). The germline V gene encodes CDR1 SGHRS and CDR2 YFSETQ. The germline V and J ends were trimmed by 6 bases and 11 bases, with 18 bases remaining between them. This CDR3 contains 14 residues. CDR3 sequence: CASTPTGVGTPLHF. As DNA, the CDR3 is TGCGCCAGCACCCCAACGGGGGTGGGGACACCCCTCCACTTT.

V usage is TRBV2 and J usage is TRBJ1-3, with D possibly matching TRBD1 (5 bases). The V gene's germline CDR1 is SNHLY and CDR2 FYNNEI. V was pared by 2 bases and J by 0 bases, with 8 bases between. The CDR3 is made up of 15 amino acids. CDR3 nucleotides: TGTGCCAGCAGTGAACAGGGTCGCTCTGGAAACACCATATATTTT. Translated, it gives CASSEQGRSGNTIYF.

Written as DNA, the CDR3 is TGCGCCAGCAGCTTGTGGGCAGGCCCAGGGACTGAAGCTTTCTTT. Translating gives CASSLWAGPGTEAFF. The rearrangement joins TRBV5-1 to TRBJ1-1, with D perhaps matching TRBD1 (5 bases). Trimming pared 1 base from V and 5 bases from J, leaving 15 bases between. Germline values: CDR1 SGHRS, CDR2 YFSETQ. The CDR3 contains 15 residues.

This rearrangement joins TRBV9 to TRBJ1-2; a weak D match, TRBD1 (5 bases). Germline lookup yields CDR1 SGDLS and CDR2 YYNGEE. V was clipped by 0 bases and J by 8 bases, with 14 bases between them. The CDR3 consists of 14 residues. The CDR3 here is CASSVAPGGWGYTF. CDR3 bases: TGTGCCAGCAGCGTAGCTCCGGGGGGTTGGGGCTACACCTTC.

The chain recombines TRBV4-1 with TRBJ1-1; no clear D gene. The CDR3 spans 17 residues. Germline V lookup: CDR1 MGHRA, CDR2 YSYEKL. Trimming shortened V by 1 base and J by 0 bases, and 15 bases separated the two germline ends. The CDR3 bases are TGCGCCAGCAGCCAAGGGGCCGATTATTCTATGAACACTGAAGCTTTCTTT. As protein: CASSQGADYSMNTEAFF.